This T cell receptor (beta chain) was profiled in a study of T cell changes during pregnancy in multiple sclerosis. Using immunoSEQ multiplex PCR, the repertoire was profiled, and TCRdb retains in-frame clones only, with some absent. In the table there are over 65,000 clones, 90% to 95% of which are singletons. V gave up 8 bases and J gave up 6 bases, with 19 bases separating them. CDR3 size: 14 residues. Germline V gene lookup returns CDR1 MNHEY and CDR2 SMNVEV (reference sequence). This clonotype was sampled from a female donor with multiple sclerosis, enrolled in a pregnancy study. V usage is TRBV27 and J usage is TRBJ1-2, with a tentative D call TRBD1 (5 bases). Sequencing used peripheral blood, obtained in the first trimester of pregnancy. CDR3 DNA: TGTGCCAGCCAGAGCTCGGGGAGGGGCCATGGCTACACCTTC. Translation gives CASQSSGRGHGYTF.